This record looks at one T cell receptor (beta chain) sequence and its context. The antigen it recognizes is unknown. There are no base qualities to consult, and no much larger clone falls within one base. The sample's time point label is to be understood as: about 28 days (+/-7) after the second vaccine dose. Because spike-specific TCR depth and breadth did not differ between the two schedules, AZD1222 recipients who got a second dose at roughly 4 weeks were pooled with those who got a second dose at roughly 12 weeks. Vaccinee samples came from UK trials COV001 and COV002, including a single-blind randomized controlled phase 2/3 trial of AZD1222 (ChAdOx1 nCoV-19) in healthy adults. Trial participant PBMC samples were collected at day 0 and day 28 after the second dose for TCRbeta chain sequencing. This entry belongs to a study of T cell responses to AZD1222 COVID-19 vaccine (dated by TCRdb to 2020 to 2022). Background for the entire study: TCR sequencing covered approximately 230 trial participants: nearly 210 given two doses of AZD1222 and 26 given two doses of MenACWY control vaccine. Trial participants were enrolled by age into 18-55, 56-69 and 70-plus year subgroups, with approximately 160, 26 and 62 TCR-sequenced participants respectively.

The CDR3 regions of human TCRbeta chains were analyzed by immunosequencing. In the paper's pipeline: Repertoire TCRs were checked for matches against a reference library of SARS-CoV-2-specific TCRs that had been generated using the MIRA antigen-specificity platform. Breadth was defined as the fraction of unique TCRs that were SARS-CoV-2-associated. Depth was defined as the fraction of total T cells that were SARS-CoV-2-associated. Each spike-specific TCR was assigned to its reactive spike region and to a CD4 or CD8 class using the MIRA data. Log10-transformed breadth and depth values were compared by one-way ANOVA with Sidak's multiple comparisons tests. TCRdb provides this immuneACCESS table in a form limited to in-frame rearrangements. Some clones are lacking; in checked studies, under half of them reflect an unresolved V gene, and why the rest are absent is not known. The V and J calls and clone size come from that table; D and trimming were worked out from the DNA. In this sample the table shows 72,000 or so clones, around 89% of which occur a single time. The top ten constitute about 28% of the sample.

General conclusions and limits of the study: The 56-69-year group was small, and its depth increase did not reach significance, likely because of low power. After two AZD1222 doses, spike-specific TCR breadth and depth were significantly higher than at day 0 and than in MenACWY recipients. Reportedly, almost half of the unique spike-specific TCRs recognized epitopes lying outside the regions that are mutated in the B.1.351 and B.1.1.7 variants. Only five or six AZD1222 recipients were SARS-CoV-2 seropositive at baseline, limiting conclusions about previously exposed vaccinees. Most participants were white British and females outnumbered males, and the authors suggested that clonal diversity may have been underestimated. Because no samples from the day 14 peak response were available, repertoires could be characterized only after the peak T cell response. CD4 TCRs associated with the vaccine covered the entire spike protein, and the dominant responses were in regions 160-218 and 743-854.

CDR1 SGHAT and CDR2 FQNNGV were looked up in the germline V gene. The cysteine opens and the phenylalanine closes a CDR3 of 14 amino acids. Solely the CDR3 DNA is kept, with 42 bases framed from the first base. Here V drops 5 bases and J drops 4 bases, and the junction holds 6 bases not matched to any gene. The source material was peripheral blood, sampled 28 days after the second AZD1222 dose. The chain is encoded by TRBV11-2 joined to TRBJ2-7; 9 bases in the middle match TRBD2. The sequence derives from an adult who received the AZD1222 COVID-19 vaccine. The bases read TGTGCCAGCAGCCCCCGGACTAGCGAATACGAGCAGTACTTC. The encoded protein is CASSPRTSEYEQYF.